These T cell receptor beta chains were read from a single sample in a study of breast tumors, draining lymph nodes, adjacent tissues. TCRdb reprocessed the multiplex PCR reads with MiXCR, giving one entry per CDR3 protein. This table has 20,000 to 30,000 distinct CDR3 sequences, over 60% appearing once. Material for sequencing was tumor-adjacent breast tissue. The receptors were gathered from a female donor with breast cancer. Some clones in this sample may be carry-over from other donors' samples. CDR3s include the opening cysteine and the closing phenylalanine or tryptophan. The D gene is left open where the match is weak. Size is omitted from some rows. Given values are once, few, many or a class for expanded clones.

V	J	size	D	DNA	CDR3
TRBV20-1	TRBJ2-7	-	-	TGCGGTGCTAGAGAAGATCGCGACTACGAGCAGTACTTC	CGAREDRDYEQYF
TRBV20-1	TRBJ2-7	-	TRBD2	TGCAGTGCTAGGCCCAACGCGGGGGTAGGCGAGCAGTACTTC	CSARPNAGVGEQYF
TRBV18	TRBJ1-1	-	-	TGTGCCAGCTCACCAGAGCTTTCAGTTAGGGCGGACACTGAAGCTTTCTTT	CASSPELSVRADTEAFF
TRBV19	TRBJ2-2	many	TRBD2	TGTGCCAGCCAGCTAGCGGGAGGGCCGGGGGCCGGGGAGCTGTTTTTT	CASQLAGGPGAGELFF
TRBV7-9	TRBJ2-3	once	-	TGTGCCAGCACCAAGGGGGGTTCTGGCACAGATACGCAGTATTTT	CASTKGGSGTDTQYF
TRBV19	TRBJ1-2	-	-	TGTGCCAGCAGCCTGCGGAACTATGGCTACACCTTC	CASSLRNYGYTF
TRBV7-2	TRBJ2-7	-	-	TGTGCCAGCAGCTTAGAACGGGTAACCTACGAGCAGTACTTC	CASSLERVTYEQYF
TRBV6-1	TRBJ2-1	-	-	TGTGCCAGCAGTGAACTGGGCGGGTCTTACAATGAGCAGTTCTTC	CASSELGGSYNEQFF
TRBV7-2	TRBJ2-7	-	TRBD2	TGTGCCAGCAGCTTGTCGGGAGGGCCTTACGAGCAGTACTTC	CASSLSGGPYEQYF
TRBV12-3/TRBV12-4	TRBJ2-1	-	TRBD1	TGTGCCAGCAGTTTAGGGGACAGTACCTACAATGAGCAGTTCTTC	CASSLGDSTYNEQFF
TRBV19	TRBJ1-3	-	-	TGTGCCAGTAGTATAGGAAGATCTGGAAACACCATATATTTT	CASSIGRSGNTIYF
TRBV4-1	TRBJ2-5	-	-	TGCGCCAGCAGCCAATCGGGACAAGTAAAGCGAGAGACCCAGTACTTC	CASSQSGQVKRETQYF
TRBV12-5	TRBJ2-2	medium-sized	TRBD1	TGTGCTAGTGGTTTGTCAGGGGGTGCCGGGGAGCTGTTTTTT	CASGLSGGAGELFF
TRBV7-2	TRBJ2-3	many	TRBD2	TGTGCCAGCAGCTCCCGGAGGTCTAGCGGGGAATCTAGCACAGATACGCAGTATTTT	CASSSRRSSGESSTDTQYF
TRBV5-5	TRBJ2-1	many	TRBD2	TGTGCCAGCAGCTGGGGGCAACCGGGACTAGCGGGAGGCACCACCTCCTACAATGAGCAGTTCTTC	CASSWGQPGLAGGTTSYNEQFF
TRBV20-1	TRBJ1-5	once	-	TGCAGTGCCCACCAGGGGACCGGAGGCAATCAGCCCCAGCATTTT	CSAHQGTGGNQPQHF
TRBV3-1	TRBJ1-6	-	TRBD1	TGTGCCAGCAGCAAGAGAATACAGGGGGCGGATTCACCCCTCCACTTT	CASSKRIQGADSPLHF
TRBV12-3/TRBV12-4	TRBJ2-7	-	TRBD2	TGTGCCAGCAGCTCGAGGACTAGCGGGAGTAGGCCCTACGAGCAGTACTTC	CASSSRTSGSRPYEQYF
TRBV2	TRBJ1-5	many	-	TGTGCCAGCAGCGAGATGGCCCGACGAAAGCCCCAGCATTTT	CASSEMARRKPQHF
TRBV7-2	TRBJ2-3	medium-sized	-	TGTGCCAGCAGCCCCAGGGCAGGGGGCACAGATACGCAGTATTTT	CASSPRAGGTDTQYF
TRBV4-2	TRBJ2-3	-	-	TGTGCCAGCAGCCAAGATCTAGGGATCGATACGCAGTATTTT	CASSQDLGIDTQYF
TRBV4-1	TRBJ2-1	many	-	TGCGCCAGCAGCCAAGGTTTTAACGGGGCCAACAATGAGCAGTTCTTC	CASSQGFNGANNEQFF
TRBV9	TRBJ1-6	many	-	TGTGCCAGCAGCGCCACCCCGGGAGCAAATTCACCCCTCCACTTT	CASSATPGANSPLHF
TRBV7-9	TRBJ1-2	-	-	TGTGCCAGCAGCTTACGGGGGAACTATGGCTACACCTTC	CASSLRGNYGYTF
TRBV20-1	TRBJ2-7	-	-	TGCAGTGCTAGATCAGCCAACGCGGAGGGGACCTACGAGCAGTACTTC	CSARSANAEGTYEQYF
TRBV20-1	TRBJ2-1	-	TRBD2	TGCAGTGCAACTCACCCCAGGACTAGCGGGAGCAATGAGCAGTTCTTC	CSATHPRTSGSNEQFF
TRBV5-1	TRBJ2-7	-	-	TGCGCCAGCAGCTATACGCCCGGGACGGTCTACGAGCAGTACTTC	CASSYTPGTVYEQYF
TRBV2	TRBJ1-2	few	TRBD1	TGTGCCAGCAGTAGACAGGGGGATGGCTACACCTTC	CASSRQGDGYTF
TRBV12-3/TRBV12-4	TRBJ1-3	-	-	TGTGCCAGCCAACGTGGGGTGCGGACCACCATATATTTT	CASQRGVRTTIYF
TRBV20-1	TRBJ2-1	-	TRBD2	TGCAGTGCCCCTCCCTTAGCGGGGGGGCATCGGGATGAGCAGTTCTTC	CSAPPLAGGHRDEQFF
TRBV6-5	TRBJ2-7	-	TRBD2	TGTGCCAGCAGTTACTCGAAGGGACTACCGCTTTACGAGCAGTACTTC	CASSYSKGLPLYEQYF
TRBV19	TRBJ2-7	medium-sized	-	TGTGCCAGTAGTTTAGCCGGGACAACGGGTGAGCAGTACTTC	CASSLAGTTGEQYF
TRBV6-4	TRBJ2-3	-	-	TGTGCCAGCAGTGAAATGCCGGACCGCACAGATACGCAGTATTTT	CASSEMPDRTDTQYF
TRBV12-3/TRBV12-4	TRBJ2-7	-	TRBD1	TGTGCCAGCAGTTTCGGGACAGTTTACGAGCAGTACTTC	CASSFGTVYEQYF
TRBV6-5	TRBJ2-1	-	TRBD1	TGTGCCAGCAGCGGGACAGGGATTTACAATGAGCAGTTCTTC	CASSGTGIYNEQFF
TRBV11-2	TRBJ2-7	medium-sized	-	TGTGCCAGCAGCCAAACAGGGTTCGAGCAGTACTTC	CASSQTGFEQYF
TRBV10-2	TRBJ2-3	once	-	TGCGCCAGCAGTCGCGAGATAGGCACAGATACGCAGTATTTT	CASSREIGTDTQYF
TRBV24-1	TRBJ2-1	-	TRBD2	TGTGCCACCGAAGGGACTAGCGGAGACTCCTACAATGAGCAGTTCTTC	CATEGTSGDSYNEQFF
TRBV20-1	TRBJ1-3	-	TRBD1	TGCAGTGCTAGCGCCGGGGGACAGGGTAAACGAAACACCATATATTTT	CSASAGGQGKRNTIYF